This T cell receptor (beta chain) was observed in a study of type 1 regulatory T cells. Overall study context: An in vitro protocol generated T-allo10, a Tr1-enriched, alloantigen-specific CD4 T cell product.

One entry per CDR3 protein results from TCRdb running MiXCR on the reads. The sample consists of some 15,000 distinct CDR3 sequences, 12% to 15% of them appearing once. This clonotype occurred many times. Its specificity is not known. The CDR3 is 15 residues long. V lost 0 bases, J lost 6 bases, and 12 bases lay in between. Germline CDR1 and CDR2: LNHNV and YYDKDF (reference sequence). This TCR was sampled from a human donor in good health. Sequencing input: cultured T cells, either the whole culture or a sorted T cell fraction (not recorded which). V and J are TRBV15 and TRBJ1-3; D remains ambiguous. The CDR3 reads CATSRDRRETNTIYF. CDR3 bases: TGTGCCACCAGCAGAGATCGAAGGGAGACAAACACCATATATTTT.